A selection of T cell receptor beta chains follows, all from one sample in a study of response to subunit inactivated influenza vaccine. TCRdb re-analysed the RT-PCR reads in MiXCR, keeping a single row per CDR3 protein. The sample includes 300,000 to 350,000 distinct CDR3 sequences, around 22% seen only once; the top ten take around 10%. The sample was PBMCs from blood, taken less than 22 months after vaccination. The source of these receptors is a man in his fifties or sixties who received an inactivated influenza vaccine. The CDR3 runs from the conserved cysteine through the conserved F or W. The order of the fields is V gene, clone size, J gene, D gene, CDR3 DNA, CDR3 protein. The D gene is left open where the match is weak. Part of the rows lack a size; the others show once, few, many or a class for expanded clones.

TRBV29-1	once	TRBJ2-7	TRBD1	TGCAGCGTTGAGCAGGGGGAATACGAGCAGTACTTC	CSVEQGEYEQYF
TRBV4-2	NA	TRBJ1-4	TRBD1	TGTGCCAGCAGCCAGGGGACAGGGGGCACTAATGAAAAACTGTTTTTT	CASSQGTGGTNEKLFF
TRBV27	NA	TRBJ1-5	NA	TGTGCCAGCGGCCCTTTGGGGAATAGCAATCAGCCCCAGCATTTT	CASGPLGNSNQPQHF
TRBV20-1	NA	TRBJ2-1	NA	TGCAGTGCTAGTCGCCGATATTCCTACAATAAGCAGTTCTTC	CSASRRYSYNKQFF
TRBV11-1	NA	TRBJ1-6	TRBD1	TGTGCCAGCAGCCTGGACAGGGCCTCGAGCTCCTATAATTCACCCCTCCACTTT	CASSLDRASSSYNSPLHF
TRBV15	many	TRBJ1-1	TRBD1	TGTGCCACCAGCAGAGATCACGGACAGGGGGCGGCTTTCTTT	CATSRDHGQGAAFF
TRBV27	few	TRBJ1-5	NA	TGTGCCAGCAGTTTAACGAAGAATCAGCCCCAGCATTTT	CASSLTKNQPQHF
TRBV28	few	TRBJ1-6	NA	TGTGCCAGCAGTTTAATTGGGCAGGGGAATTCACCCCTCCACTTT	CASSLIGQGNSPLHF
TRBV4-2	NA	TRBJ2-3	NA	TGTGCCAGCAGCCAAGATAGAGGACGCAACACAGATACGCAGTATTTT	CASSQDRGRNTDTQYF
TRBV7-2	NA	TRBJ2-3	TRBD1	TGTGCCAGCAGCTTAGTTGTAGGTCAGGGGGATGATACGCAGTATTTT	CASSLVVGQGDDTQYF
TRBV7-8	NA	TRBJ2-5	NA	TGTGCCAGCAGTCTAGGGATCAAAGAGACCCAGTACTTC	CASSLGIKETQYF
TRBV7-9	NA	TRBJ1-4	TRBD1	TGTGCCAGCAGCTTAGTTACAGGGGGAAATGAAAAACTGTTTTTT	CASSLVTGGNEKLFF
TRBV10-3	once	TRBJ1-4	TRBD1	TGTGCCATCAGTGACCCGGGACAGCGGAGTGAAAAACTATTTTTT	CAISDPGQRSEKLFF
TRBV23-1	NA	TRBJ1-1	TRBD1	TGCGCCAGCAGTCATCCGGGACAGGGGAGAATTAGGAACACTGAAGCTTTCTTT	CASSHPGQGRIRNTEAFF
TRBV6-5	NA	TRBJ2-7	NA	TGTGCCAGCAGTTACTCGTTCGGGTTTGAGCAGTACTTC	CASSYSFGFEQYF
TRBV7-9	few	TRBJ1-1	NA	TGTGCCAGCAGCCCCTCCGGATGGGGCTTGACTGAAGCTTTCTTT	CASSPSGWGLTEAFF
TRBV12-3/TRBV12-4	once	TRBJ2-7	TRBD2	TGTGCCAGCACTGCTAGCGGCCCCTACGAGCAGTACTTC	CASTASGPYEQYF
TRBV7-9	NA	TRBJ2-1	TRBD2	TGTGCCAGCAGCTCGCCGGGACTAGCGGTCAATGAGCAGTTCTTC	CASSSPGLAVNEQFF
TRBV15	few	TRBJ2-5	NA	TGTGCCACCAGCCTTCGGGGTGGGTCAGAGACCCAGTACTTC	CATSLRGGSETQYF
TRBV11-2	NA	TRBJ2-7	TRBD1	TGTGCCAGCAGCTTAGAAGGACAGGGAGGCTTTTTGGGATTGAGCTCCTACGAGCAGTACTTC	CASSLEGQGGFLGLSSYEQYF
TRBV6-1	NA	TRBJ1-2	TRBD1	TGTGCCAGCAAACAGGACAGGCTTGACTATGGCTACACCTTC	CASKQDRLDYGYTF
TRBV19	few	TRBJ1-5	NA	TGTGCCAGTAGTAGAAGACAATCGAATCAGCCCCAGCATTTT	CASSRRQSNQPQHF
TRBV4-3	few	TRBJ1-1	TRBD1	TGCGCCAGCAGCCAGAGACAGGGGTACCTTGAAGCTTTCTTT	CASSQRQGYLEAFF
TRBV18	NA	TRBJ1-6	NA	TGTGCCAGCTCTCAAGGCCCGAATAATTCACCCCTCCACTTT	CASSQGPNNSPLHF
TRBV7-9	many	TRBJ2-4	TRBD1	TGTGCCAGCAGCTTAACAGGGGCTTATCAGTACTTC	CASSLTGAYQYF
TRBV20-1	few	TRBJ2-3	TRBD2	TGCAGTGCTACCCGGCTAGCGGGAGATTGGGATACGCAGTATTTT	CSATRLAGDWDTQYF
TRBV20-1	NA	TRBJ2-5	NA	TGCAGTGCTACCCTTCAGCGGATCCTTTACTTC	CSATLQRILYF
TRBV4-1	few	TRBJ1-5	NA	TGCGCCAGCAGCCAAGATGGAATCCAACGGCAGCCCCAGCATTTT	CASSQDGIQRQPQHF
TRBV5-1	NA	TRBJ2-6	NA	TGCGCCAGCAGCCCCCGTGGGTCCTCTGGGGCCAACGTCCTGACTTTC	CASSPRGSSGANVLTF
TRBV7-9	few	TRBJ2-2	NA	TGTGCCAGCAGCCCAGACAGCACCGGGGAGCTGTTTTTT	CASSPDSTGELFF
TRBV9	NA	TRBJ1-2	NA	TGTGCCAGCAGCGTAGAGGCAGGGTCCTTCGACTATGGCTACACCTTC	CASSVEAGSFDYGYTF
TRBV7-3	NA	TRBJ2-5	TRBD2	TGTGCCAGCAGCCAGGGACTAGCGGGAGCCCCACAGTACTTC	CASSQGLAGAPQYF
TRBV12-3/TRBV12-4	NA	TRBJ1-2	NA	TGTGCCAGCAGTTTTAGACAAGAGGAATACTATGGCTACACCTTC	CASSFRQEEYYGYTF
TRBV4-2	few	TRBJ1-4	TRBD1	TGTGCCAGCAGCCAAGATTTAGAAACAGGGGGATATGAAAAACTGTTTTTT	CASSQDLETGGYEKLFF
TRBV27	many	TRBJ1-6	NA	TGTGCCAGCAGTTTAGGAGGGGTGGATAATTCACCCCTCCACTTT	CASSLGGVDNSPLHF
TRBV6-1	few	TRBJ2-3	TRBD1	TGTGCCAGCAGTGAATGGGACAGGGGAGTGGATACGCAGTATTTT	CASSEWDRGVDTQYF
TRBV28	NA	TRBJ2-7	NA	TGTGCCAGCAGACCACTCGTTCCCTACGAGCAGTACTTC	CASRPLVPYEQYF
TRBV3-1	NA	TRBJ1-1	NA	TGTGCCAGCAGCCAACGGGGTGCTGAAGCTTTCTTT	CASSQRGAEAFF
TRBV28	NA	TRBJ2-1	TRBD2	TGTGCCAGCAGTTTACGGGGGGGCCATCGTGGTGAGCAGTTCTTC	CASSLRGGHRGEQFF
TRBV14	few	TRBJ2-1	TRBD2	TGTGCCAGCAGCCAGGGACTAGCGGGATATGAGCAGTTCTTC	CASSQGLAGYEQFF
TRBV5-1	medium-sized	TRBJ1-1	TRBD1	TGCGCCAGCAGCCAAGGGGGCGGAGGTGAAGCTTTCTTT	CASSQGGGGEAFF
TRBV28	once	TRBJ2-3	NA	TGTGCCACTACGGGGTGGGAAGATACGCAGTATTTT	CATTGWEDTQYF